This entry lists 26 T cell receptor beta chains sequenced from one sample in a study of T-cell memory formation after mild COVID-19. TCRdb used MiXCR to reprocess the 5' RACE reads, holding one entry per CDR3 protein. The sample holds approximately 300,000 distinct CDR3 sequences, 15% seen once. Sequencing was performed on PBMCs or a T cell subset sorted from them (not recorded which). These receptors were obtained from a man between 18 and 35 years old who had mild COVID-19 (a few samples of this study predate the infection). Cell type and time point are not known.

There are a few counts of this clonotype. The V and J genes are TRBV6-2 or TRBV6-3 and TRBJ2-7, with 9 bases matching TRBD2. The germline V gene has CDR1 MNHEY and CDR2 SVGEGT. The V and J ends lost 2 bases and 5 bases, in that order; junction bases with no gene match: 10. The CDR3 contains 16 residues. CDR3 sequence (DNA): TGTGCCAGCAGTTACCACTATAGCGGGGGCGGAGACGAGCAGTACGTC. This gives the protein CASSYHYSGGGDEQYV.

The chain recombines TRBV5-6 with TRBJ2-7; D uncertain. Per the germline V gene, CDR1 is SGHDT and CDR2 is YYEEEE. The V end lost 2 bases, the J end lost 3 bases, and 6 bases lay between the germline ends. The CDR3 is 12 amino acids. The CDR3 DNA reads TGTGCCAGCAGCTTTTCCGACTACGAGCAGTACGTC. This codes for CASSFSDYEQYV.

This clonotype turned up a few times. The V gene is TRBV14, the J gene TRBJ2-7, with 8 nucleotides matching TRBD1. CDR3 length equals 13 residues. Trimming removed 3 bases from V and 5 bases from J; junction bases left unmatched: 3. From germline, CDR1 is SGHDN and CDR2 FVKESK. CDR3 sequence reads: CASSHDRGDEQYV. CDR3 bases: TGTGCCAGCAGCCATGACAGGGGTGACGAGCAGTACGTC.

The V call is TRBV19, the J call TRBJ2-1; D remains unclear. V lost 5 bases and J lost 9, with 14 bases in between. Germline V gene lookup returns CDR1 LNHDA and CDR2 SQIVND (reference sequence). CDR3 length: 13 residues. The CDR3 nucleotides read TGTGCCAGTAGTGGACGGGCAGGAACTGAGCAGTTCTTC. This encodes CASSGRAGTEQFF.

V is TRBV18 and J is TRBJ1-1, with D uncertain. Germline V gene lookup returns CDR1 KGHSH and CDR2 LQKENI. The CDR3 totals 10 residues. V was trimmed by 6 bases and J by 5 bases, leaving 4 bases between them. CDR3 bases: TGTGCCAGCTCCCAAACTGAAGCTTTCTTT. This gives the protein CASSQTEAFF.

J is TRBJ2-7 and V is TRBV6-1, with D hard to call. In germline, CDR1 is MNHNS, CDR2 SASEGT. Trimming stripped 3 bases from V and 3 bases from J, with 9 bases between. The CDR3 totals 13 residues. The CDR3 is CASSETSYYEQYV. CDR3 bases: TGTGCCAGCAGTGAGACATCTTACTACGAGCAGTACGTC.

The chain recombines TRBV20-1 with TRBJ2-3; TRBD1 agrees at 11 bases. The CDR3 length is 17 residues. The V and J ends lost 5 bases and 3 bases, in that order; junction bases with no gene match: 13. Germline assignment: CDR1 DFQATT and CDR2 SNEGSKA (reference sequence). The CDR3 region is CSALHARDRGWTDTQYF. Written as DNA, the CDR3 is TGCAGTGCTCTCCATGCCCGGGACAGGGGGTGGACAGATACGCAGTATTTT.

There are a few counts of this clonotype. The chain employs TRBV7-9 and TRBJ1-5, with D unresolved. The CDR3 length is 13 residues. Trimming shortened V by 2 bases and J by 5 bases, and 7 bases separated the two germline ends. The germline V gene encodes CDR1 SEHNR and CDR2 FQNEAQ (reference sequence). CDR3 in amino acids: CASSLQIDQPQHF. CDR3 nucleotides: TGTGCCAGCAGCTTACAGATAGATCAGCCCCAGCATTTT.

This rearrangement joins TRBV5-1 to TRBJ2-7, with D possibly TRBD1 on 6 matching bases. The CDR3 contains 14 residues. Looked up from germline, CDR1 is SGHRS and CDR2 is YFSETQ. Trimming stripped 0 bases from V and 3 bases from J, with 10 bases between. The CDR3 loop is CASSLGAGDYEQYF. For the CDR3, the DNA is TGCGCCAGCAGCTTGGGAGCAGGGGACTACGAGCAGTACTTC.

V usage is TRBV11-2 and J usage is TRBJ1-1, with D unclear. This CDR3 contains 12 residues. Per germline, CDR1 SGHAT and CDR2 FQNNGV. V was shortened by 5 bases and J by 2 bases, with 6 bases between the two germline ends. CDR3 residues: CASSPPNTEAFF. The CDR3 coding sequence is TGTGCCAGCAGCCCCCCAAACACTGAAGCTTTCTTT.

This clonotype came up a few times. V gene TRBV4-1 combines with J gene TRBJ2-3; 8 positions match TRBD1. J was trimmed by 4 bases and V by 7 bases; bases with no gene match: 7. The germline gives CDR1 MGHRA, CDR2 YSYEKL. CDR3 length: 14 amino acids. DNA for the CDR3: TGCGCCAGCATGTCAGGGGGCGAGTCAGATACGCAGTATTTT. It translates to CASMSGGESDTQYF.

This clonotype was seen a handful of times. The gene calls are TRBV7-3 and TRBJ2-1, with 7 nucleotides matching TRBD2. Trimming took 2 bases from V and 2 from J; bases not matched to a gene: 3. The CDR3 runs 15 residues. The germline V gene has CDR1 SGHTA and CDR2 FQGTGA. The CDR3 nucleotides read TGTGCCAGCAGCTTATCTAGCGGCCCCTACAATGAGCAGTTCTTC. It encodes CASSLSSGPYNEQFF.

This chain joins TRBV6-5 and TRBJ1-1; TRBD1 is a possible D gene (6 bases). This CDR3 is built from 12 residues. The ends were cut back, 0 bases at V and 11 bases at J, with 10 bases in the middle. From germline, CDR1 is MNHEY and CDR2 SVGAGI. Here the CDR3 reads CASSYSEGEAFF. The CDR3 DNA reads as TGTGCCAGCAGTTACTCGGAGGGGGAGGCTTTCTTT.

The chain links TRBV6-1 to TRBJ1-1; D is perhaps TRBD1 (6 bases). The CDR3 totals 15 residues. The germline V gene encodes CDR1 MNHNS and CDR2 SASEGT. The ends were cut back, 6 bases at V and 0 bases at J, with 14 bases in the middle. DNA for the CDR3: TGTGCCAGCAGGATCGGGGGGGGCGTGAACACTGAAGCTTTCTTT. Protein: CASRIGGGVNTEAFF.

V usage is TRBV4-3 and J usage is TRBJ1-6, with no clear D. CDR3 length: 17 residues. Germline assignment: CDR1 LGHNA and CDR2 YSLEER. V was pared by 0 bases and J by 9 bases, with 18 bases between. The DNA of the CDR3 is TGCGCCAGCAGCCAAGATATCGTGCGGGTTGGGCCTTCACCCCTCCACTTT. Residues: CASSQDIVRVGPSPLHF.

This clonotype was picked up a small number of times. This chain joins TRBV7-2 and TRBJ1-6, with TRBD1 as a possible D gene (6 bases). The CDR3 contains 15 residues. Trimming stripped 7 bases from V and 2 bases from J, with 12 bases between. Germline V gene lookup returns CDR1 SGHTA and CDR2 FQGNSA. As DNA, the CDR3 is TGTGCCAGCAAGAGGGGGGCTACCTATAATTCACCCCTCCACTTT. Protein: CASKRGATYNSPLHF.

This clonotype was observed a few times. This sequence joins TRBV4-1 and TRBJ2-3, with D unclear. The CDR3 is 16 residues long. Trimming removed 0 bases at V and 6 bases at J, with 16 bases between. Germline assignment: CDR1 MGHRA and CDR2 YSYEKL. The CDR3 sequence: CASSQEVTSGWDTQYF. Written as DNA, the CDR3 is TGCGCCAGCAGCCAAGAAGTCACCTCCGGATGGGATACGCAGTATTTT.

This clonotype has more than one count but fewer than ten. This chain links TRBV20-1 with TRBJ1-6; perhaps TRBD1 as D (5 bases). V was pared by 1 base and J by 7 bases, with 17 bases between. Germline V CDR1 and CDR2: DFQATT, SNEGSKA (reference sequence). This CDR3 has 16 amino acids. The CDR3, as DNA: TGCAGTGCTAGAGGAAGCTCCGGGACTCTAAATTCACCCCTCCACTTT. The encoded protein is CSARGSSGTLNSPLHF.

This clonotype was counted only a few times. The CDR3 spells CASSDAGAGAYNEQFF. CDR3 nucleotide sequence: TGTGCCAGCAGTGACGCCGGTGCGGGAGCCTACAATGAGCAGTTCTTC. The chain links TRBV25-1 to TRBJ2-1; TRBD2 aligns across 7 bases. Trimming removed 3 bases from V and 2 bases from J; junction bases left unmatched: 7. From germline, CDR1 is MGHDK and CDR2 SYGVNS. There are 16 residues in the CDR3.

This clonotype has only a few counts. The V and J genes are TRBV5-1 and TRBJ2-5; no firm D call. Germline V gene data show CDR1 as SGHRS and CDR2 as YFSETQ. This CDR3 region has 16 residues. Trimming pared 4 bases from V and 0 bases from J, leaving 16 bases between. In DNA, the CDR3 is TGCGCCAGCAGCAAAGCCCCCGTAGGACACCAAGAGACCCAGTACTTC. Its translation is CASSKAPVGHQETQYF.

The chain couples TRBV7-8 to TRBJ1-5, with TRBD1 as a possible D gene (6 bases). CDR3 size: 17 residues. In germline, CDR1 is SGHVS, CDR2 FQNEAQ. V was pared by 5 bases and J by 4 bases, with 21 bases between. CDR3 sequence: CASSARFPADRNQPQHF. The CDR3 coding sequence is TGTGCCAGCAGCGCTAGGTTCCCCGCGGACAGAAATCAGCCCCAGCATTTT. Filled out from reference TRBV7-8 and TRBJ1-5, the complete variable domain reads GAGVSQSPRYKVAKRGQDVALRCDPISGHVSLFWYQQALGQGPEFLTYFQNEAQLDKSGLPSDRFFAERPEGSVSTLKIQRTQQEDSAVYLCASSARFPADRNQPQHFGDGTRLSIL.

This clonotype was seen just once. This chain joins TRBV11-2 and TRBJ2-3, with D perhaps matching TRBD2 (5 bases). Germline CDR1 SGHAT, CDR2 FQNNGV. V lost 5 bases and J 1 base, leaving 22 bases between the germline ends. The CDR3 covers 18 residues. The CDR3 DNA follows: TGTGCCAGCAGCGCGGCGGGCGACCGGAGGTTTCGCACAGATACGCAGTATTTT. Protein: CASSAAGDRRFRTDTQYF.

This chain joins TRBV20-1 and TRBJ2-2; TRBD1 matches 8 bases. Unmatched junction bases numbered 10, after V lost 3 bases and J lost 1 base. Germline V lookup: CDR1 DFQATT, CDR2 SNEGSKA (reference sequence). This CDR3 has 17 residues. The CDR3 region has the DNA TGCAGTGCTAGCCCCCTCCGGGACAGGTGGAACACCGGGGAGCTGTTTTTT. Its translation is CSASPLRDRWNTGELFF.

This clonotype showed up many times. The chain combines TRBV6-5 with TRBJ2-7; tentative D call: TRBD2 (6 bases). The germline V gene has CDR1 MNHEY and CDR2 SVGAGI. V shed 2 bases and J shed 7 bases, with 18 bases lying between them. The CDR3 has 15 amino acids. The CDR3 nucleotides read TGTGCCAGCAGTTACGTTGCTTTTGTCGGAGGGGAGCAGTACTTC. Translated: CASSYVAFVGGEQYF.

This clonotype was recorded a few times. The V call is TRBV29-1, the J call TRBJ1-2; D gene unclear. The CDR3 sequence is 12 residues long. The V gene's germline CDR1 is SQVTM and CDR2 ANQGSEA. V was shortened by 2 bases and J by 5 bases, with 9 bases between the two germline ends. CDR3 sequence (DNA): TGCAGCGTTGAAAGGGAGTGGTATGGCTACACCTTC. It encodes CSVEREWYGYTF.

The chain uses TRBV6-5 and TRBJ1-2; 11 nucleotides line up with TRBD1. Germline CDR1 MNHEY, CDR2 SVGAGI. After removal of 10 bases from V and 4 bases from J, the junction contained 8 bases not matched to a gene. This CDR3 comprises 14 residues. CDR3 sequence reads: CATIQGTGGYGYTF. CDR3 nucleotide sequence: TGTGCCACCATCCAGGGGACAGGGGGCTATGGCTACACCTTC.